The 7 T cell receptor beta chains below come from one sample, sequenced in a study of cytomegalovirus exposure and HLA in healthy donors (dated by TCRdb to 2017 to 2019). The library was built by means of the immunoSEQ multiplex PCR assay. The multiplex PCR relied on a mix of 60 forward primers for TCR Vbeta segments and 13 reverse primers for TCR Jbeta segments. Entries here come from immuneACCESS through TCRdb and include only in-frame sequences with V and J called. Some clones fail to appear in such tables; in the studies checked, an unresolved V gene covers under half of the shortfall, and the cause of the remainder is unknown. The sample has 220,000 or so clones on record, approximately 70% of them singletons. The ten top clones hold 1.8% of the sample. Sequencing used PBMCs. All receptors come from a woman aged 25 to 39 in good health and CMV-seronegative.

The chain uses TRBV5-1 and TRBJ2-1; TRBD2 matches at 10 bases. After removal of 5 bases from V and 5 bases from J, the junction contained 19 bases not matched to a gene. The CDR3 sequence is 19 residues long. CDR1 is SGHRS, CDR2 YFSETQ, per germline. DNA for the CDR3: TGCGCCAGCAGTGGTGACAGTAGGAGCGGGAGGGCCTTAAACAATGAGCAGTTCTTC. This encodes CASSGDSRSGRALNNEQFF.

Worth noting for this clone: The sample contains more than one DNA sequence encoding this CDR3. V is TRBV15 and J is TRBJ2-5; 7 bases align to TRBD2. CDR1 and CDR2 from the germline V gene are LNHNV and YYDKDF (reference sequence). This CDR3 has 15 amino acids. Germline trimming cut 1 base from V and 5 bases from J; bases unmatched to any gene: 7. The chain's CDR3 is CATSRGSGRQETQYF. The CDR3 region has the DNA TGTGCCACCAGCAGAGGTAGCGGGCGCCAGGAGACCCAGTACTTC.

This rearrangement joins TRBV7-2 to TRBJ1-2; possibly TRBD1 for D (5 bases). The CDR3 covers 14 residues. Per germline, CDR1 SGHTA and CDR2 FQGNSA. Trimming took 4 bases from V and 4 from J, leaving 13 bases between them. CDR3 in amino acids: CASSSAGIRYGYTF. Here the CDR3 DNA reads TGTGCCAGCAGCTCTGCAGGGATACGCTATGGCTACACCTTC.

In nucleotides, the CDR3 is TGTGCCAGCAGCGTGGAGTCCGCAGATACGCAGTATTTT. It yields the protein CASSVESADTQYF. The rearrangement uses TRBV9 and TRBJ2-3; D is undetermined. The germline V and J ends were trimmed by 2 bases and 4 bases, with 8 bases remaining between them. Germline V CDR1 and CDR2: SGDLS, YYNGEE. The CDR3 has 13 amino acids.

This sequence joins TRBV6-1 and TRBJ1-1; 11 nucleotides match TRBD1. V dropped 4 bases and J dropped 5; count of bases not matched to a gene: 3. The CDR3 spans 14 residues. From germline, CDR1 is MNHNS and CDR2 SASEGT. CDR3 DNA sequence: TGTGCCAGCAGTGCGGGACAGGGGGGGACTGAAGCTTTCTTT. Translated, it gives CASSAGQGGTEAFF.

This clone has more than one count but fewer than ten. The rearrangement joins TRBV7-9 to TRBJ2-1, with 10 bases identical to TRBD2. CDR3 length equals 18 residues. Per germline, CDR1 SEHNR and CDR2 FQNEAQ (reference sequence). J lost 4 bases, V lost 6 bases, and 15 bases had no gene match. CDR3 DNA: TGTGCCAGCAGTTTATTGGGAGGACTAGCGGCAAGTTACAATGAGCAGTTCTTC. It is translated as CASSLLGGLAASYNEQFF.

The chain has TRBV29-1 and TRBJ2-5, with 9 bases matching TRBD1. V gave up 6 bases and J gave up 4 bases; unmatched junction bases: 6. The CDR3 is 13 residues long. CDR1 is SQVTM and CDR2 is ANQGSEA in the germline V gene. The CDR3 region is CSVETGGSETQYF. The DNA of the CDR3 is TGCAGCGTGGAAACAGGGGGCTCAGAGACCCAGTACTTC.